This record looks at one T cell receptor (beta chain) sequence and its context. The target antigen is unknown. This specimen belongs to a study of cytomegalovirus exposure and HLA in healthy donors. The PCR employed 60 Vbeta primers together with 13 Jbeta primers. The protocol was immunoSEQ multiplex PCR, while the TCRdb copy is restricted to in-frame clones and leaves out a portion. The table lists under 150,000 clones, approximately 80% of them singletons. Study results and limitations: The productive fraction for most TCR beta V segments was about 87% or about 30% in an earlier analysis.

Germline V lookup: CDR1 PRHDT, CDR2 FYEKMQ (reference sequence). The CDR3 length is 14 residues. Trimming shortened V by 4 bases and J by 5 bases, and 15 bases separated the two germline ends. This chain connects TRBV13 to TRBJ2-7; tentatively, D is TRBD2 (6 bases). Sequenced sample: PBMCs. The TCR comes from a man aged 18 to 30 in good health and CMV-seronegative. CDR3 sequence reads: CASSSERERDEQYF. The CDR3 DNA reads as TGTGCCAGCAGCTCGGAACGGGAGAGGGACGAGCAGTACTTC.